Below, 27 T cell receptor beta chains from the same sample are listed, as sequenced in a study of cytomegalovirus exposure and HLA in healthy donors (dated by TCRdb to about 2017). Libraries came from the immunoSEQ multiplex PCR assay. For the multiplex PCR, a mixture combining 60 forward primers for TCR Vbeta segments and 13 reverse primers for TCR Jbeta segments was used. Not all clones reach the TCRdb copy of this immuneACCESS table, which keeps in-frame sequences only. Checked studies attribute under half of the gap to unresolved V genes and leave the rest unexplained. For this sample the table gives about 190,000 clones, of which 65% to 90% were detected only once. The ten biggest clones cover 6.3% of the sample. Sequencing input: PBMCs. The source is a man between 40 and 49 years old in good health and CMV-seropositive.

This clone turned up a few times. The CDR3 region has the DNA TGCGCCAGCAGTAAACAAGAGACCCAGTACTTC. Amino acid sequence: CASSKQETQYF. The chain is built from TRBV5-1 and TRBJ2-5; D not certain. The ends were cut back, 5 bases at V and 2 bases at J, with 4 bases in the middle. Germline V gene lookup returns CDR1 SGHRS and CDR2 YFSETQ. The CDR3 extends over 11 amino acids.

V is TRBV25-1 and J is TRBJ2-7, with D unresolved. CDR3 size: 12 residues. V lost 3 bases to trimming and J lost 6 bases, with 9 bases between them. The germline gives CDR1 MGHDK, CDR2 SYGVNS. The CDR3 loop reads CASSEGPREQYF. The DNA of the CDR3 is TGTGCCAGCAGTGAGGGCCCTCGCGAGCAGTACTTC.

This clone has just a few counts. Distinct nucleotide sequences in the sample also encode this CDR3. This chain uses TRBV5-1 with TRBJ1-2; 8 bases align to TRBD1. The junction had 8 bases not matched to a gene; V was cut back by 0 bases and J by 7 bases. This CDR3 has 15 residues. The germline V gene has CDR1 SGHRS and CDR2 YFSETQ. CDR3 sequence reads: CASSLAGQGASGYTF. The CDR3 bases are TGCGCCAGCAGCTTGGCCGGGCAGGGGGCCTCTGGCTACACCTTC.

The CDR3 sequence is CASSPDRGSYNSPLHF. The CDR3 nucleotides read TGTGCCAGTAGTCCCGACAGGGGGTCATATAATTCACCCCTCCACTTT. V gene TRBV19 combines with J gene TRBJ1-6; 9 nucleotides agree with TRBD1. The CDR3 is 16 residues long. The germline V gene encodes CDR1 LNHDA and CDR2 SQIVND (reference sequence). V lost 5 bases to trimming and J lost 4 bases; unmatched junction nucleotides: 6.

This chain joins TRBV7-9 and TRBJ2-7, with TRBD2 matching 12 bases. There are 18 residues in the CDR3. The germline V gene has CDR1 SEHNR and CDR2 FQNEAQ (reference sequence). V trimming: 0 bases; J trimming: 0 bases; junction bases outside the gene matches: 6. The CDR3 region has the DNA TGTGCCAGCAGCTTAGCAGGACTAGCGGGGCTAGGCTCCTACGAGCAGTACTTC. Translation gives CASSLAGLAGLGSYEQYF.

CDR3 loop: CASSYSQGEKNIQYF. The CDR3 bases are TGTGCCAGCAGTTACTCCCAGGGGGAAAAAAACATTCAGTACTTC. V is TRBV6-5 and J is TRBJ2-4; 7 positions agree with TRBD1. The CDR3 has 15 residues. Germline V lookup: CDR1 MNHEY, CDR2 SVGAGI. The V segment lost 0 bases and the J segment 4 bases; nucleotides outside the gene matches: 3.

The chain joins TRBV28 to TRBJ2-5; D ambiguous. With 10 bases removed from V and 5 bases from J, the gap between germline ends came to 8 bases. CDR3 length: 10 amino acids. The V gene's germline CDR1 is MDHEN and CDR2 SYDVKM. The CDR3 here is CATEWETQYF. CDR3 DNA sequence: TGTGCCACTGAGTGGGAGACCCAGTACTTC.

J is TRBJ2-3 and V is TRBV5-4; D is unresolved. Trimming removed 1 base from V and 3 bases from J, with 6 bases in between. The length of the CDR3 is 13 residues. Germline V gives CDR1 SGHNT, CDR2 YYREEE (reference sequence). In DNA, the CDR3 is TGTGCCAGCAGCTTGAGGCGGACAGATACGCAGTATTTT. This translates into CASSLRRTDTQYF.

This chain uses TRBV4-2 with TRBJ1-4; D is ambiguous. V gave up 0 bases and J gave up 2 bases, with 16 bases separating them. CDR1 is LGHNA, CDR2 YNFKEQ, per germline. The CDR3 runs to 18 residues. CDR3 nucleotide sequence: TGTGCCAGCAGCCAAGATCAGAGGGTCTTGCGCACTAATGAAAAACTGTTTTTT. Translated, it gives CASSQDQRVLRTNEKLFF.

This chain joins TRBV5-6 and TRBJ2-1; D is possibly TRBD1 (6 bases). Germline V gene data show CDR1 as SGHDT and CDR2 as YYEEEE. The CDR3 runs to 14 residues. The V end lost 7 bases, the J end lost 0 bases, and 11 bases lay between the germline ends. The CDR3 DNA reads TGTGCCAGCCAACAGGGAAGCTCCTACAATGAGCAGTTCTTC. This gives the protein CASQQGSSYNEQFF.

A few counts support this clone. V usage is TRBV28 and J usage is TRBJ2-2, with D possibly being TRBD1 (6 bases). V gave up 2 bases and J gave up 4 bases, with 8 bases separating them. This CDR3 has 14 residues. In germline, CDR1 is MDHEN, CDR2 SYDVKM. The CDR3 region has the DNA TGTGCCAGCAGTTTAACAGGGTCCACCGGGGAGCTGTTTTTT. Translated, it gives CASSLTGSTGELFF.

As to this clone: The same CDR3 arises from other DNA sequences in this sample as well. The V gene is TRBV7-9, the J gene TRBJ2-2; 7 bases are shared with TRBD1. After removal of 5 bases from V and 3 bases from J, the junction contained 3 bases not matched to a gene. The germline gives CDR1 SEHNR, CDR2 FQNEAQ (reference sequence). The CDR3 spans 14 residues. The CDR3 DNA is TGTGCCAGCAGCCGACAGGGATACACCGGGGAGCTGTTTTTT. It is translated as CASSRQGYTGELFF.

This clone has a handful of counts. V and J are TRBV2 and TRBJ1-2; D uncertain. V lost 1 base and J 4 bases, leaving 13 bases between the germline ends. Germline-derived CDR1 and CDR2 are SNHLY and FYNNEI. The CDR3 has 15 residues. CDR3 sequence reads: CASSEGGASRYGYTF. DNA for the CDR3: TGTGCCAGCAGTGAAGGCGGAGCTTCGCGCTATGGCTACACCTTC.

The chain employs TRBV5-6 and TRBJ2-1; 8 nucleotides match TRBD2. CDR1 is SGHDT and CDR2 is YYEEEE in the germline V gene. J lost 4 bases, V lost 1 base, and 7 bases had no gene match. CDR3 length: 16 amino acids. CDR3 coding DNA: TGTGCCAGCAGCTTGCCCCGCGGGGGGCAGTACAATGAGCAGTTCTTC. Translation: CASSLPRGGQYNEQFF.

The chain couples TRBV30 to TRBJ1-2; 8 nucleotides line up with TRBD1. Germline V gives CDR1 GTSNPN, CDR2 SVGIG (reference sequence). The CDR3 length is 13 residues. V was clipped by 3 bases and J by 5 bases; unmatched bases: 5. The CDR3: CAWRGQVGYGYTF. In nucleotides, the CDR3 is TGTGCCTGGAGGGGACAGGTGGGTTATGGCTACACCTTC. The entire variable domain, with the rest obtained from reference TRBV30 and TRBJ1-2, is as follows: SQTIHQWPATLVQPVGSPLSLECTVEGTSNPNLYWYRQAAGRGLQLLFYSVGIGQISSEVPQNLSASRPQDRQFILSSKKLLLSDSGFYLCAWRGQVGYGYTFGSGTRLTVV.

This clone was detected once. The genes are TRBV6-5 and TRBJ2-7; TRBD1 aligns across 7 bases. The ends lost 0 bases at V and 7 bases at J; junction bases unmatched: 9. Germline CDR1 MNHEY, CDR2 SVGAGI. The CDR3 is 15 residues long. As DNA, the CDR3 is TGTGCCAGCAGTTACTCGGGGACAGCCAGAGAAGAGCAGTACTTC. Translating it yields CASSYSGTAREEQYF.

The genes are TRBV7-9 and TRBJ2-2, with D tentatively TRBD1 (5 bases). The ends were cut back, 4 bases at V and 7 bases at J, with 10 bases in the middle. The CDR3 sequence is 13 residues long. The germline CDR1 and CDR2 sequences are SEHNR and FQNEAQ (reference sequence). The CDR3 spells CASSSKGVGELFF. The CDR3 DNA reads TGTGCCAGCAGCTCGAAAGGGGTCGGGGAGCTGTTTTTT.

This clone was found a few times. The sample holds other DNA sequences that translate to the same CDR3. The V and J genes are TRBV20-1 and TRBJ2-1; D remains unclear. Trimming took 3 bases from V and 9 from J, leaving 9 bases between them. Germline CDR1 is DFQATT and CDR2 is SNEGSKA (reference sequence). The CDR3 is made up of 11 amino acids. Here the CDR3 reads CSARGLGEQFF. The CDR3 nucleotides are TGCAGTGCTAGGGGCCTGGGTGAGCAGTTCTTC.

The chain joins TRBV4-3 to TRBJ2-2; no reliable D call. CDR1 and CDR2 (germline): LGHNA, YSLEER. CDR3 size: 15 residues. V was trimmed by 1 base and J by 1 base, leaving 7 bases between them. CDR3 region: CASSQGGRNTGELFF. The CDR3 bases are TGCGCCAGCAGCCAAGGAGGCAGGAACACCGGGGAGCTGTTTTTT.

This chain connects TRBV18 to TRBJ1-1; D might be TRBD1 (6 bases). The CDR3 runs 15 residues. CDR1 KGHSH and CDR2 LQKENI come from the germline V gene. Deletions cut 4 bases from V and 7 bases from J, with 19 bases between. CDR3 sequence (DNA): TGTGCCAGCTCACGTAGCCCAGGGGATATCATTGAAGCTTTCTTT. Translating it yields CASSRSPGDIIEAFF.

This clone came up a few times. This sequence joins TRBV27 and TRBJ1-2; 9 bases match TRBD1. Trimming cost V 5 bases and J 5 bases; bases outside gene matches: 9. The germline V gene has CDR1 MNHEY and CDR2 SMNVEV (reference sequence). The CDR3 runs to 15 residues. This chain's CDR3 is CASSPASGQGYGYTF. The CDR3 DNA follows: TGTGCCAGCAGTCCCGCCTCGGGACAGGGTTATGGCTACACCTTC.

The rearrangement joins TRBV9 to TRBJ2-1, with a possible D match to TRBD1 (5 bases). The germline V and J ends were trimmed by 4 bases and 0 bases, with 8 bases remaining between them. This CDR3 has 14 residues. Germline CDR1 is SGDLS and CDR2 is YYNGEE. DNA for the CDR3: TGTGCCAGCAGCCCAGGGTCCTCCTACAATGAGCAGTTCTTC. Protein sequence: CASSPGSSYNEQFF.

The CDR3 bases are TGTGCCAGCAGCAAGGGGCGGGGGGAGCGGGAAAAACTGTTTTTT. Protein: CASSKGRGEREKLFF. The chain uses TRBV21-1 and TRBJ1-4. TRBV21-1 is a documented pseudogene. There are 15 residues in the CDR3.

This clone was observed a single time. The chain has TRBV11-2 and TRBJ2-3, with 9 bases lining up with TRBD1. V lost 6 bases to trimming and J lost 4 bases; unmatched junction nucleotides: 5. Germline lookup yields CDR1 SGHAT and CDR2 FQNNGV. CDR3 size: 14 residues. The CDR3 here is CASRQGADADTQYF. Here the CDR3 DNA reads TGTGCCAGCAGACAGGGGGCGGATGCAGATACGCAGTATTTT.

This chain uses TRBV7-3 with TRBJ1-2; tentative D call: TRBD1 (6 bases). Germline V gene data show CDR1 as SGHTA and CDR2 as FQGTGA. Trimming removed 4 bases at V and 8 bases at J, with 17 bases between. CDR3 size: 14 residues. CDR3 protein: CASSSTGGLGGYTF. The CDR3 bases are TGTGCCAGCAGCTCCACTGGGGGCTTGGGGGGCTACACCTTC.

This chain links TRBV4-2 with TRBJ1-1; 8 bases match TRBD1. This CDR3 spans 14 amino acids. J gave up 4 bases and V 3 bases, and 4 bases lay outside the gene matches. Per the germline V gene, CDR1 is LGHNA and CDR2 is YNFKEQ. This chain's CDR3 is CASSQFTGGTEAFF. CDR3 nucleotides: TGTGCCAGCAGCCAGTTCACAGGGGGCACTGAAGCTTTCTTT.

J is TRBJ2-1 and V is TRBV7-6; possible D gene TRBD2, 6 bases. This CDR3 is built from 19 residues. With 3 bases removed from V and 0 bases from J, the gap between germline ends came to 21 bases. Germline V CDR1 and CDR2: SGHVS, FNYEAQ. The CDR3 protein is CASSFRGRGSRASYNEQFF. DNA of the CDR3: TGTGCCAGCAGCTTCCGGGGTCGGGGGAGCAGGGCCTCCTACAATGAGCAGTTCTTC.